This T cell receptor beta chain came from a study of control samples from healthy donors and cancer patients. V was clipped by 5 bases and J by 6 bases, with 20 bases between them. CDR1 and CDR2 from the germline V gene are LNHDA and SQIVND (reference sequence). There are 16 residues in the CDR3. Sequenced by immunoSEQ multiplex PCR; TCRdb stores in-frame clones only, minus some. The sample yields about 120,000 clones, approximately 92% seen once. The sequence was obtained from a woman between 50 and 59 years old with colorectal cancer. Sequences were obtained from PBMCs. V is TRBV19 and J is TRBJ1-5, with D possibly TRBD1 on 5 matching bases. The CDR3: CASSSILQVGIQPQHF. CDR3 bases: TGTGCCAGTAGTTCCATTTTACAGGTGGGGATTCAGCCCCAGCATTTT. The full variable domain, with the rest looked up from reference TRBV19 and TRBJ1-5, is DGGITQSPKYLFRKEGQNVTLSCEQNLNHDAMYWYRQDPGQGLRLIYYSQIVNDFQKGDIAEGYSVSREKKESFPLTVTSAQKNPTAFYLCASSSILQVGIQPQHFGDGTRLSIL.